The 16 T cell receptor beta chains in this list originate from one sample, sequenced in a study of control samples from healthy donors and cancer patients. The table came from immunoSEQ multiplex PCR; TCRdb's copy has only in-frame clones and leaves some out. Counted here are some 200,000 clones, 91% occurring once; the ten biggest clones make up about 1.6%. The material sequenced was blood. The receptor source for this set is a woman aged 25 to 45 in good health.

The chain is built from TRBV10-3 and TRBJ1-1; D is possibly TRBD1 (5 bases). The CDR3 consists of 13 residues. The germline V gene has CDR1 ENHRY and CDR2 SYGVKD. Trimming removed 9 bases at V and 4 bases at J, with 15 bases between. CDR3 bases: TGTGCCATTTCCTGGGGGGAGGGCACTGAAGCTTTCTTT. Translated, it gives CAISWGEGTEAFF.

The chain couples TRBV7-9 to TRBJ2-2; the match to TRBD2 covers 9 bases. Losses at the gene ends were 2 bases for V and 4 bases for J; bases not matched to a gene: 2. The germline CDR1 and CDR2 sequences are SEHNR and FQNEAQ (reference sequence). The length of the CDR3 is 15 residues. CDR3 bases: TGTGCCAGCAGCTTACGCGGGAGGGCCACCGGGGAGCTGTTTTTT. The encoded protein is CASSLRGRATGELFF. The variable domain in full, completed from reference TRBV7-9 and TRBJ2-2, reads DTGVSQNPRHKITKRGQNVTFRCDPISEHNRLYWYRQTLGQGPEFLTYFQNEAQLEKSRLLSDRFSAERPKGSFSTLEIQRTEQGDSAMYLCASSLRGRATGELFFGEGSRLTVL.

This clone showed up just a few times. V is TRBV24-1 and J is TRBJ2-5; 8 positions agree with TRBD1. The V gene end was trimmed by 9 bases and the J gene end by 3 bases; junction bases not matched to a gene: 5. The CDR3 totals 13 residues. Germline-derived CDR1 and CDR2 are KGHDR and SFDVKD. The CDR3 loop is CATGATGEETQYF. DNA of the CDR3: TGTGCCACCGGTGCGACAGGGGAAGAGACCCAGTACTTC.

This chain connects TRBV4-1 to TRBJ1-6, with D maybe TRBD1 (6 bases). This CDR3 spans 17 amino acids. V lost 3 bases and J lost 2, with 14 bases in between. Germline CDR1 and CDR2: MGHRA and YSYEKL. The CDR3 loop is CASSQGGGLTYNSPLHF. CDR3 coding DNA: TGCGCCAGCAGCCAGGGGGGGGGCCTCACCTATAATTCACCCCTCCACTTT.

The V call is TRBV2, the J call TRBJ2-7; TRBD2 matches 9 bases. This CDR3 is built from 14 residues. Trimming removed 2 bases from V and 7 bases from J; junction bases left unmatched: 6. Germline lookup yields CDR1 SNHLY and CDR2 FYNNEI. The CDR3 here is CASSEILAGGEQYF. CDR3 DNA: TGTGCCAGCAGTGAAATACTAGCGGGCGGTGAGCAGTACTTC.

J is TRBJ2-1 and V is TRBV6-4; 9 bases fit TRBD1. Germline-derived CDR1 and CDR2 are MRHNA and SNTAGT. The ends lost 2 bases at V and 3 bases at J; junction bases unmatched: 8. This CDR3 has 17 residues. This chain's CDR3 is CASSDGGDRVLYNEQFF. CDR3 in DNA: TGTGCCAGCAGTGACGGGGGGGACAGGGTCCTCTACAATGAGCAGTTCTTC.

The sample holds a few counts of this clone. The V call is TRBV30, the J call TRBJ2-7, with D possibly matching TRBD2 (6 bases). CDR1 is GTSNPN and CDR2 is SVGIG in the germline V gene (reference sequence). Trimming shortened V by 1 base and J by 2 bases, and 12 bases separated the two germline ends. There are 14 residues in the CDR3. The CDR3 reads CAWSGGLQTYEQYF. The CDR3 coding sequence is TGTGCCTGGAGTGGGGGACTCCAAACCTACGAGCAGTACTTC.

This chain connects TRBV25-1 to TRBJ2-1, with TRBD2 matching 14 bases. CDR1 and CDR2 (germline): MGHDK, SYGVNS. The V and J ends lost 8 bases and 0 bases, in that order; junction bases with no gene match: 0. This CDR3 has 15 amino acids. The CDR3 DNA follows: TGTGCCAGCGGGACTAGCGGGAGCTCCTACAATGAGCAGTTCTTC. As protein: CASGTSGSSYNEQFF.

The chain recombines TRBV6-5 with TRBJ1-1; 12 bases line up with TRBD1. The CDR3 is made up of 14 amino acids. With V trimmed by 6 bases and J by 6 bases, 5 bases remained unmatched. In germline, CDR1 is MNHEY, CDR2 SVGAGI. CDR3 sequence reads: CASRLGQGAAEAFF. The CDR3 coding sequence is TGTGCCAGCAGATTGGGACAGGGGGCGGCTGAAGCTTTCTTT.

The V and J genes are TRBV2 and TRBJ1-6, with D unclear. Between the trimmed V and J ends, which lost 1 base and 8 bases, there was a span of 3 bases. Germline V gene sequence: CDR1 SNHLY, CDR2 FYNNEI. The CDR3 covers 12 residues. The CDR3 DNA sequence: TGTGCCAGCAGTGAAGAGTATTCACCCCTCCACTTT. Protein: CASSEEYSPLHF.

In this sample, this clone turned up once. Other DNA variants within this sample encode the same CDR3. The J gene is TRBJ2-7, the V gene TRBV28; D is undetermined. Germline V gene lookup returns CDR1 MDHEN and CDR2 SYDVKM. V shed 4 bases and J shed 3 bases, with 4 bases lying between them. There are 11 residues in the CDR3. The CDR3 DNA sequence: TGTGCCAGCAGTTCTCGCTACGAGCAGTACTTC. Its protein product is CASSSRYEQYF. Together with reference TRBV28 and TRBJ2-7, the CDR3 gives the full variable domain: DVKVTQSSRYLVKRTGEKVFLECVQDMDHENMFWYRQDPGLGLRLIYFSYDVKMKEKGDIPEGYSVSREKKERFSLILESASTNQTSMYLCASSSRYEQYFGPGTRLTVT.

The chain links TRBV10-3 to TRBJ1-1, with no clear D. Germline V lookup: CDR1 ENHRY, CDR2 SYGVKD. V shed 4 bases and J shed 5 bases, with 5 bases lying between them. The CDR3 totals 11 residues. CDR3 DNA: TGTGCCATCAGTGGGGAGACTGAAGCTTTCTTT. This gives the protein CAISGETEAFF.

The CDR3 loop reads CASHGTPYEQYF. In DNA, the CDR3 is TGTGCCAGCCACGGGACACCCTACGAGCAGTACTTC. This sequence joins TRBV2 and TRBJ2-7; tentative D call: TRBD1 (6 bases). The V gene's germline CDR1 is SNHLY and CDR2 FYNNEI. V was pared by 8 bases and J by 2 bases, with 10 bases between. This CDR3 is built from 12 residues. Together with reference TRBV2 and TRBJ2-7, the CDR3 gives the full variable domain: EPEVTQTPSHQVTQMGQEVILRCVPISNHLYFYWYRQILGQKVEFLVSFYNNEISEKSEIFDDQFSVERPDGSNFTLKIRSTKLEDSAMYFCASHGTPYEQYFGPGTRLTVT.

The V and J genes are TRBV7-9 and TRBJ2-1; tentative D call: TRBD2 (6 bases). Looked up from germline, CDR1 is SEHNR and CDR2 is FQNEAQ (reference sequence). This CDR3 is 11 amino acids long. V was clipped by 4 bases and J by 8 bases, with 6 bases between them. CDR3 sequence reads: CASSWEDEQFF. The DNA of the CDR3 is TGTGCCAGCAGCTGGGAGGATGAGCAGTTCTTC.

This sequence joins TRBV6-5 and TRBJ2-1; 8 positions match TRBD1. The CDR3 runs 15 residues. CDR1 and CDR2 (germline): MNHEY, SVGAGI. V was pared by 3 bases and J by 2 bases, with 3 bases of the junction left unmatched. CDR3: CASSYGQGTYNEQFF. CDR3 DNA sequence: TGTGCCAGCAGTTATGGACAGGGAACCTACAATGAGCAGTTCTTC.

The rearrangement links TRBV6-1 to TRBJ1-2, with 7 positions matching TRBD1. The CDR3 has 15 residues. Trimming removed 1 base from V and 4 bases from J; junction bases left unmatched: 6. Germline assignment: CDR1 MNHNS and CDR2 SASEGT. CDR3 residues: CASSEGSGGLYGYTF. The CDR3 DNA reads TGTGCCAGCAGTGAAGGGTCAGGGGGGCTCTATGGCTACACCTTC.